This passage covers 3 T cell receptor beta chains from one sample sequenced in a study of cytomegalovirus exposure and HLA in healthy donors listed by TCRdb under 2017. Library creation used the immunoSEQ multiplex PCR assay. For the multiplex PCR, a mixture combining 60 forward primers for TCR Vbeta segments and 13 reverse primers for TCR Jbeta segments was used. TCRdb carries this immuneACCESS record with in-frame sequences only. Its versions omit some clonotypes, under half of them owing to an unresolved V gene in the studies checked, with the rest unexplained. For this sample the table gives around 110,000 clones, of which about four fifths were detected only once. Clones ranked in the top ten supply roughly 4.3% of the sample. Material: PBMCs. Every receptor here comes from a man under 40 in good health and CMV-seropositive.

This clone was found a few times. The gene calls are TRBV29-1 and TRBJ2-7; perhaps TRBD2 as D (6 bases). The CDR3 has 15 residues. The germline V gene has CDR1 SQVTM and CDR2 ANQGSEA. Trimming took off 3 bases at V and 1 base at J, with 16 bases between the two ends. CDR3 bases: TGCAGCGTTGATTGGGTCGGGAGCGGGTCCTACGAGCAGTACTTC. It codes for CSVDWVGSGSYEQYF.

This clone was seen only a few times. The junction differs from germline at one of its ends, possibly a read error. The J gene is TRBJ2-6, the V gene TRBV7-2; the D gene is possibly TRBD1 (5 bases). The CDR3 has 14 amino acids. CDR1 is SGHTA, CDR2 FQGNSA, per germline. The CDR3 DNA reads as TGTGCCAGCAGGCGTCACTCTGGGGCCAACGGCCTGACTTTC. It encodes CASRRHSGANGLTF. Supplemented by reference TRBV7-2 and TRBJ2-6, the full variable domain reads GAGVSQSPSNKVTEKGKDVELRCDPISGHTALYWYRQSLGQGLEFLIYFQGNSAPDKSGLPSDRFSAERTGGSVSTLTIQRTQQEDSAVYLCASRRHSGANGLTFGAGSRLTVL.

This clone has just a few counts. V is TRBV7-9 and J is TRBJ1-1, with D perhaps TRBD1 (6 bases). The CDR3 spans 14 residues. From germline, CDR1 is SEHNR and CDR2 FQNEAQ (reference sequence). Trimming took off 7 bases at V and 0 bases at J, with 12 bases between the two ends. CDR3: CASMKGHLNTEAFF. For the CDR3, the DNA is TGTGCCAGCATGAAGGGACACCTGAACACTGAAGCTTTCTTT.